This passage covers 8 T cell receptor beta chains from one sample sequenced in a study of blood T cell repertoires in COVID-19. TCRdb's table, derived via immunoSEQ multiplex PCR, lists solely in-frame clones and lacks some. The sample carries a few hundred thousand clones, approximately 84% recorded once. Specimen: PBMCs or T cells enriched from blood (not recorded which). The receptors shown here come from a woman in her forties or fifties who had been exposed to COVID-19.

The rearrangement links TRBV7-3 to TRBJ2-1; weak D call: TRBD1 (5 bases). The CDR3 runs to 15 residues. Germline CDR1 is SGHTA and CDR2 is FQGTGA. Trimming left V 0 bases short and J 5 bases short, with 11 bases between. The CDR3 loop is CASSLTKDRNNEQFF. DNA for the CDR3: TGTGCCAGCAGCTTAACGAAAGACAGAAACAATGAGCAGTTCTTC.

This chain links TRBV28 with TRBJ1-6; perhaps TRBD1 as D (6 bases). In germline, CDR1 is MDHEN, CDR2 SYDVKM. This CDR3 contains 14 residues. Trimming left V 6 bases short and J 9 bases short, with 15 bases between. Here the CDR3 DNA reads TGTGCCAGCAGCCGTAGGGGGTGGCGTTCACCCCTCCACTTT. As protein: CASSRRGWRSPLHF.

The CDR3 region is CASSPSGTGFEEQFF. DNA of the CDR3: TGTGCCAGCAGCCCCTCCGGGACAGGCTTCGAGGAGCAGTTCTTC. V usage is TRBV7-3 and J usage is TRBJ2-1; 8 nucleotides line up with TRBD1. V gave up 5 bases and J gave up 10 bases; unmatched junction bases: 13. This CDR3 comprises 15 residues. Per germline, CDR1 SGHTA and CDR2 FQGTGA.

This clone was found once. The J gene is TRBJ2-3, the V gene TRBV7-2; TRBD2 matches 10 bases. The CDR3 is made up of 15 amino acids. Trimming took 4 bases from V and 3 from J; bases not matched to a gene: 4. In germline, CDR1 is SGHTA, CDR2 FQGNSA. The CDR3 here is CASSSLAGSTDTQYF. The DNA for the CDR3 is TGTGCCAGCAGCTCACTAGCGGGGTCAACAGATACGCAGTATTTT.

The chain links TRBV30 to TRBJ1-4; 10 nucleotides align to TRBD1. The J segment lost 5 bases and the V segment lost 2 bases, leaving 11 bases of the junction unmatched. CDR1 GTSNPN and CDR2 SVGIG come from the germline V gene (reference sequence). The CDR3 is 17 amino acids. The CDR3 nucleotides are TGTGCCTGGAGTTGGGGGGACAGGGGAGCCTTAAATGAAAAACTGTTTTTT. Its translation: CAWSWGDRGALNEKLFF.

The V call is TRBV2, the J call TRBJ1-6, with a tentative D call TRBD1 (5 bases). CDR1 and CDR2 from the germline V gene are SNHLY and FYNNEI. CDR3 length: 12 amino acids. V lost 9 bases and J 8 bases, leaving 11 bases between the germline ends. CDR3 region: CASSGGDSPLHF. CDR3 sequence (DNA): TGTGCCAGTTCCGGGGGGGATTCACCCCTCCACTTT.

The chain recombines TRBV6-2 or TRBV6-3 with TRBJ1-4; TRBD1 might be the D (6 bases). V shed 0 bases and J shed 3 bases, with 14 bases lying between them. The length of the CDR3 is 17 residues. Per germline, CDR1 MNHEY and CDR2 SVGEGT. CDR3 amino acids: CASSYSTSTGSNEKLFF. The CDR3 nucleotides read TGTGCCAGCAGTTACTCTACCTCGACAGGCTCTAATGAAAAACTGTTTTTT.

V and J are TRBV5-4 and TRBJ2-7, with TRBD2 as a possible D gene (5 bases). This CDR3 has 13 amino acids. The germline gives CDR1 SGHNT, CDR2 YYREEE (reference sequence). Deletions cut 0 bases from V and 6 bases from J, with 10 bases between. The CDR3: CASSLARGSEQYF. CDR3 in DNA: TGTGCCAGCAGCTTGGCCCGGGGTAGCGAGCAGTACTTC. Together with reference TRBV5-4 and TRBJ2-7, the CDR3 gives the full variable domain: ETGVTQSPTHLIKTRGQQVTLRCSSQSGHNTVSWYQQALGQGPQFIFQYYREEENGRGNFPPRFSGLQFPNYSSELNVNALELDDSALYLCASSLARGSEQYFGPGTRLTVT.